Below are 17 T cell receptor beta chains sequenced from a single sample in a study of OX40 agonist ivuxolimab in advanced cancers. Assay used: immunoSEQ multiplex PCR; TCRdb lists only in-frame clones, some missing. The table shows around 20,000 clones, with over 60% occurring only once. The input for sequencing was CD4+ or CD8+ T cells sorted from blood, taken in a trial of the OX40 agonist ivuxolimab. Receptors were obtained from an adult with an advanced solid tumor such as melanoma, head and neck, liver or kidney cancer.

The rearrangement links TRBV5-5 to TRBJ2-5, with 8 bases aligning to TRBD1. Trimming removed 5 bases from V and 10 bases from J; junction bases left unmatched: 13. This CDR3 is 14 amino acids long. CDR1 is SGHKS, CDR2 YYEKEE, per germline (reference sequence). CDR3 nucleotide sequence: TGTGCCAGCAGGTACTGGGACAGGTCTTTTGACCAGTACTTC. Translated: CASRYWDRSFDQYF.

This clone has only one observation. This sequence joins TRBV9 and TRBJ1-1, with D possibly matching TRBD1 (6 bases). CDR1 and CDR2 (germline): SGDLS, YYNGEE. The CDR3 has 15 amino acids. Trimming left V 0 bases short and J 1 base short, with 10 bases between. CDR3: CASSVDGQPNTEAFF. CDR3 in DNA: TGTGCCAGCAGCGTAGATGGACAGCCGAACACTGAAGCTTTCTTT.

This rearrangement joins TRBV11-2 to TRBJ2-3; D not certain. Germline CDR1 is SGHAT and CDR2 is FQNNGV. The V gene lost 7 bases and the J gene lost 3 bases, with 20 bases spanning the gap. CDR3 length: 16 residues. This CDR3 is CASTYERVSPTDTQYF. In DNA, the CDR3 is TGTGCCAGCACCTATGAAAGGGTGTCTCCGACAGATACGCAGTATTTT.

The chain is built from TRBV6-1 and TRBJ1-2; a weak D match, TRBD1 (5 bases). With 6 bases removed from V and 2 bases from J, the gap between germline ends came to 10 bases. CDR3 length: 13 residues. The germline V gene encodes CDR1 MNHNS and CDR2 SASEGT. The CDR3 protein is CASRRDGNYGYTF. The CDR3 region has the DNA TGTGCCAGCAGACGGGACGGCAACTATGGCTACACCTTC.

The chain uses TRBV6-5 and TRBJ1-5; 7 nucleotides align to TRBD1. This CDR3 is 15 amino acids long. The germline CDR1 and CDR2 sequences are MNHEY and SVGAGI. Trimming at V came to 0 bases and at J to 4 bases, leaving 3 bases not matched to a gene. CDR3 protein: CASSYSGQPNQPQHF. The CDR3, as DNA: TGTGCCAGCAGTTACTCGGGACAGCCAAATCAGCCCCAGCATTTT.

There are a few counts of this clone. The CDR3 reads CASSYTGGVGETQYF. CDR3 nucleotides: TGTGCCAGCTCATACACAGGGGGCGTAGGAGAGACCCAGTACTTC. The chain couples TRBV18 to TRBJ2-5, with 9 bases matching TRBD1. Germline V gene data show CDR1 as KGHSH and CDR2 as LQKENI. V dropped 5 bases and J dropped 4; count of bases not matched to a gene: 8. The CDR3 spans 15 residues. Using reference TRBV18 and TRBJ2-5 for the parts outside the CDR3, the full variable domain is NAGVMQNPRHLVRRRGQEARLRCSPMKGHSHVYWYRQLPEEGLKFMVYLQKENIIDESGMPKERFSAEFPKEGPSILRIQQVVRGDSAAYFCASSYTGGVGETQYFGPGTRLLVL.

The gene calls are TRBV7-6 and TRBJ1-2; the D is unclear. There are 18 residues in the CDR3. Germline-derived CDR1 and CDR2 are SGHVS and FNYEAQ. V was shortened by 5 bases and J by 6 bases, with 28 bases between the two germline ends. The chain's CDR3 is CASSPLVGIGGRGDGYTF. CDR3 nucleotides: TGTGCCAGCAGCCCCTTGGTCGGGATCGGCGGACGGGGTGATGGCTACACCTTC.

V is TRBV5-6 and J is TRBJ1-4, with 8 bases aligning to TRBD1. V lost 4 bases and J lost 6; bases outside the gene matches: 8. CDR3 length: 15 amino acids. From germline, CDR1 is SGHDT and CDR2 YYEEEE. For the CDR3, the DNA is TGTGCCAGCAGCATGCGACAGGGGTTTGATGAAAAACTGTTTTTT. The encoded protein is CASSMRQGFDEKLFF.

This chain links TRBV6-4 with TRBJ2-1; 10 bases are a match to TRBD2. The germline CDR1 and CDR2 sequences are MRHNA and SNTAGT. The V gene end was trimmed by 2 bases and the J gene end by 8 bases; junction bases not matched to a gene: 6. The CDR3 spans 15 residues. In DNA, the CDR3 is TGTGCCAGCAGTGACGTAGCGGGGGGTCATGATGAGCAGTTCTTC. The encoded protein is CASSDVAGGHDEQFF.

This clone turned up a few times. The genes are TRBV2 and TRBJ2-5, with D possibly being TRBD1 or TRBD2 (6 bases each). The CDR3 spans 13 residues. Trimming stripped 6 bases from V and 7 bases from J, with 15 bases between. CDR1 SNHLY and CDR2 FYNNEI come from the germline V gene. The CDR3 bases are TGTGCCAGCAGATTGTCAGGGGAGGCGACCCAGTACTTC. It is translated as CASRLSGEATQYF.

The chain combines TRBV10-1 with TRBJ2-7; 7 nucleotides agree with TRBD1. The germline gives CDR1 WNHNN, CDR2 SYGVQD (reference sequence). The CDR3 length is 13 residues. Losses at the gene ends were 9 bases for V and 3 bases for J; bases not matched to a gene: 8. This CDR3 reads CASDRVMFYEQYF. CDR3 DNA: TGCGCCAGTGACAGGGTGATGTTCTACGAGCAGTACTTC.

V gene TRBV4-1 combines with J gene TRBJ2-2, with a weak D call TRBD2 (5 bases). In germline, CDR1 is MGHRA, CDR2 YSYEKL. With 2 bases removed from V and 4 bases from J, the gap between germline ends came to 8 bases. CDR3 length: 14 amino acids. In nucleotides, the CDR3 is TGCGCCAGCAGCCAAAATAGCGTCACCGGGGAGCTGTTTTTT. Translated, it gives CASSQNSVTGELFF.

The chain recombines TRBV9 with TRBJ2-7; possible D gene TRBD1, 6 bases. The CDR3 is 14 residues long. The germline V gene encodes CDR1 SGDLS and CDR2 YYNGEE. V was clipped by 3 bases and J by 0 bases, with 10 bases between them. The CDR3 nucleotides are TGTGCCAGCAGCGCCCACAGGGCCTCCTACGAGCAGTACTTC. This codes for CASSAHRASYEQYF.

The V and J genes are TRBV7-9 and TRBJ1-5; perhaps TRBD1 as D (5 bases). Germline-derived CDR1 and CDR2 are SEHNR and FQNEAQ (reference sequence). CDR3 length equals 13 residues. V lost 5 bases, J lost 4 bases, and 9 bases lay in between. The CDR3 DNA is TGTGCCAGCAGCCCTGACAGTAATCAGCCCCAGCATTTT. Residues: CASSPDSNQPQHF.

The V and J genes are TRBV10-2 and TRBJ1-2, with no clear D. The V end was cut by 0 bases, the J end by 5 bases, with 13 bases between. The germline V gene encodes CDR1 WSHSY and CDR2 SAAADI. This CDR3 comprises 15 residues. In DNA, the CDR3 is TGCGCCAGCAGTGAGTCGGCGTCAGCGCGATATGGCTACACCTTC. Protein product: CASSESASARYGYTF.

The rearrangement uses TRBV2 and TRBJ2-1; maybe TRBD1 (6 bases). V was clipped by 3 bases and J by 9 bases, with 9 bases between them. This CDR3 contains 12 residues. CDR1 SNHLY and CDR2 FYNNEI come from the germline V gene. The CDR3 DNA reads as TGTGCCAGCAGTGATTGGGGGCTTGAGCAGTTCTTC. This codes for CASSDWGLEQFF.

The chain couples TRBV5-6 to TRBJ2-1; D call uncertain. The V end lost 4 bases, the J end lost 10 bases, and 18 bases lay between the germline ends. Germline V gene data show CDR1 as SGHDT and CDR2 as YYEEEE. The CDR3 totals 14 residues. For the CDR3, the DNA is TGTGCCAGCAGCCCCGGATACGACATTAGGGAGCAGTTCTTC. Translated: CASSPGYDIREQFF.